The clone carrying this TCR beta chain came up many times. Its antigen is unknown. This specimen comes from a study of CD8+CD57+ T cells in acquired aplastic anemia. About the study: Sorted CD4+ and CD8+ cells gave an average of approximately 3.1 ug of DNA.

The template used for profiling TCR beta VDJ and CDR3 was genomic DNA. TCRdb processed the reads anew with MiXCR; each CDR3 protein has one entry. The sample yields around 500,000 distinct CDR3 sequences, over 25% seen once. Study-level points and caveats: Patients and controls turned out to have 25 to 30 CD8+ CDR3 sequences in common.

Those patients picked for sequencing had displayed CD8+CD57+ cell expansion on flow cytometry. The specimen sequenced was sorted CD4+, CD8+, or CD8+CD57+ T cells (not recorded which) from PBMCs. The clonotype originates from a human donor with aplastic anemia.

Here the CDR3 DNA reads TGTGCCAGCAGCTGGGGGACGGTTCTACGAGGGCAGTACTTC. The encoded protein is CASSWGTVLRGQYF. The chain uses TRBV14 and TRBJ2-7; possibly TRBD1 or TRBD2 for D (5 bases each). The V end was cut by 5 bases, the J end by 9 bases, with 20 bases between. This CDR3 is 14 amino acids long. Germline V lookup: CDR1 SGHDN, CDR2 FVKESK.